These T cell receptor beta chains were read from a single sample in a study of beta chain features in type 1 diabetes. Data came from immunoSEQ multiplex PCR; TCRdb stores just in-frame clones and leaves some out. The sample contains under 90,000 clones, 30% to 40% of which appear only once. The sample consisted of stem cell memory CD4+ T cells from blood. The receptors here all came from a woman under 30 in good health. The CDR3 runs from the conserved cysteine through the conserved F or W. A D gene is named only where the DNA matches it firmly. Size is stated for part of the rows, as once, few or many counts, or as a class when the clone is expanded.

abundance | j_gene | d_gene | v_gene | CDR3aa | CDR3nt
few | TRBJ1-4 | NA | TRBV5-1 | CASSMGLGGPEANEKLFF | TGCGCCAGCAGCATGGGCCTGGGAGGGCCCGAGGCTAATGAAAAACTGTTTTTT
few | TRBJ2-2 | TRBD1 | TRBV2 | CASSDRDRGNTGELFF | TGTGCCAGCAGTGATAGGGACAGGGGGAACACCGGGGAGCTGTTTTTT
NA | TRBJ2-1 | NA | TRBV7-2 | CASSSGWRSSNEQFF | TGTGCCAGCAGCTCTGGGTGGCGGAGCTCCAATGAGCAGTTCTTC
NA | TRBJ2-7 | TRBD1 | TRBV6-1 | CASSPRSQGDYEQYF | TGTGCCAGCAGCCCTAGGTCACAGGGGGACTACGAGCAGTACTTC
NA | TRBJ2-1 | TRBD2 | TRBV7-8 | CASSPLPSGGRYNEQFF | TGTGCCAGCAGCCCCCTACCTAGCGGGGGCAGGTACAATGAGCAGTTCTTC
NA | TRBJ2-1 | TRBD2 | TRBV5-1 | CASSPDAGGVNEQFF | TGCGCCAGCAGCCCGGACGCGGGAGGGGTCAATGAGCAGTTCTTC
few | TRBJ2-4 | NA | TRBV2 | CASSELVAAKNIQYF | TGTGCCAGCAGTGAATTAGTAGCAGCCAAAAACATTCAGTACTTC
few | TRBJ2-3 | TRBD2 | TRBV5-1 | CASSPFGLAGATDTQYF | TGCGCCAGCAGCCCATTCGGACTAGCGGGAGCCACAGATACGCAGTATTTT
few | TRBJ2-5 | TRBD2 | TRBV7-2 | CASSLSGGASTQYF | TGTGCCAGCAGCTTAAGCGGGGGGGCCTCAACCCAGTACTTC
NA | TRBJ2-3 | NA | TRBV18 | CASSARGILASSTDTQYF | TGTGCCAGCTCGGCTCGAGGGATCCTAGCGTCTAGCACAGATACGCAGTATTTT
NA | TRBJ2-2 | NA | TRBV7-2 | CASSEVSNTGELFF | TGTGCCAGCAGCGAGGTGTCGAACACCGGGGAGCTGTTTTTT
few | TRBJ2-3 | TRBD2 | TRBV6-5 | CASLSGGSTDTQYF | TGTGCCAGTCTAAGCGGGGGCAGCACAGATACGCAGTATTTT
NA | TRBJ2-2 | TRBD2 | TRBV9 | CASSGTTSGGALAGELFF | TGTGCCAGCAGCGGGACGACTAGCGGGGGGGCCCTGGCCGGGGAGCTGTTTTTT
NA | TRBJ1-4 | NA | TRBV9 | CASSTGKEKNEKLFF | TGTGCCAGCAGCACAGGAAAGGAGAAGAATGAAAAACTGTTTTTT
NA | TRBJ1-2 | NA | TRBV10-3 | CAISELQVKKNYGYTF | TGTGCCATCAGCGAACTCCAGGTGAAAAAGAACTATGGCTACACCTTC
few | TRBJ2-2 | TRBD1 | TRBV14 | CASSPWTGRNTGELFF | TGTGCCAGCAGCCCCTGGACAGGGCGGAACACCGGGGAGCTGTTTTTT
NA | TRBJ2-6 | TRBD1 | TRBV5-1 | CASSLLGRGSGANVLTF | TGCGCCAGCAGCCTACTAGGCAGGGGGTCTGGGGCCAACGTCCTGACTTTC
NA | TRBJ1-1 | TRBD1 | TRBV5-1 | CASSSGTGPYTEAFF | TGCGCCAGCAGCTCGGGGACAGGGCCATACACTGAAGCTTTCTTT
NA | TRBJ1-4 | NA | TRBV25-1 | CASSESSENEKLFF | TGTGCCAGCAGTGAATCGTCAGAAAATGAAAAACTGTTTTTT
NA | TRBJ2-5 | TRBD2 | TRBV5-1 | CASSYPGREETQYF | TGCGCCAGCAGCTATCCAGGGAGGGAAGAGACCCAGTACTTC
NA | TRBJ1-5 | NA | TRBV19 | CASSLARNQPQHF | TGTGCCAGTAGTCTGGCTCGCAATCAGCCCCAGCATTTT
few | TRBJ2-5 | NA | TRBV7-9 | CASSSSGRRQETQYF | TGTGCCAGCAGCTCTTCGGGGAGGCGGCAAGAGACCCAGTACTTC
NA | TRBJ2-2 | TRBD2 | TRBV19 | CASSIDGTSGPSTGELFF | TGTGCCAGTAGTATAGATGGCACTAGCGGGCCGTCGACCGGGGAGCTGTTTTTT
few | TRBJ1-5 | TRBD1 | TRBV19 | CATQTGARGQPQHF | TGTGCCACCCAGACAGGGGCGCGGGGTCAGCCCCAGCATTTT
few | TRBJ2-7 | NA | TRBV19 | CASSPLRGPRREQYF | TGTGCCAGTAGTCCGTTAAGAGGTCCACGGCGCGAGCAGTACTTC
NA | TRBJ1-4 | TRBD1 | TRBV18 | CASSPRQGAGEKLFF | TGTGCCAGCTCACCCCGACAGGGGGCAGGTGAAAAACTGTTTTTT
NA | TRBJ1-2 | NA | TRBV2 | CASSAEEGNYGYTF | TGTGCCAGCAGTGCGGAGGAGGGGAACTATGGCTACACCTTC
NA | TRBJ2-1 | TRBD2 | TRBV13 | CASSLRVAGGNEQFF | TGTGCCAGCAGCTTACGGGTAGCGGGGGGTAATGAGCAGTTCTTC
NA | TRBJ1-2 | NA | TRBV7-8 | CASSLALGGARGYTF | TGTGCCAGCAGCTTAGCGCTTGGGGGGGCCCGCGGCTACACCTTC
once | TRBJ2-1 | NA | TRBV6-5 | CASSYQSGVSYNEQFF | TGTGCCAGCAGTTACCAGAGCGGCGTCTCCTACAATGAGCAGTTCTTC
NA | TRBJ2-7 | TRBD2 | TRBV11-2 | CASSFLAGENRQYF | TGTGCCAGCAGCTTCCTAGCGGGAGAAAATCGGCAGTACTTC
NA | TRBJ2-1 | TRBD2 | TRBV30 | CASTGLAGGNEQFF | TGTGCCTCGACGGGACTAGCGGGGGGCAATGAGCAGTTCTTC
NA | TRBJ2-2 | TRBD1 | TRBV18 | CASSPPYGQGSTGELFF | TGTGCCAGCTCACCACCGTACGGACAGGGCAGCACCGGGGAGCTGTTTTTT
NA | TRBJ1-1 | TRBD1 | TRBV10-3 | CAINRDRGNTEAFF | TGTGCCATCAACCGGGACAGGGGGAACACTGAAGCTTTCTTT